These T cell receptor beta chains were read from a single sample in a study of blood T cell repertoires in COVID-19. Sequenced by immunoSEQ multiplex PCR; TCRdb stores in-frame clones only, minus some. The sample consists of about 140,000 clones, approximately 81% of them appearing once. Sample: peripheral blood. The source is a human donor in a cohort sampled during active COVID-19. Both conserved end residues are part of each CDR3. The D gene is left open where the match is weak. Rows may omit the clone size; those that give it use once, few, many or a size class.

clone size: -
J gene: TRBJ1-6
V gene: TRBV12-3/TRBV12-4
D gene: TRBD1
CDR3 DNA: TGTGCCAGCAGGGACAGGGAATCTTCACCCCTCCACTTT
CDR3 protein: CASRDRESSPLHF

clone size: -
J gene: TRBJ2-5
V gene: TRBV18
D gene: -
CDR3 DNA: TGTGCCAGCGCGGGGACGCAGCAAGAGACCCAGTACTTC
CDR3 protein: CASAGTQQETQYF

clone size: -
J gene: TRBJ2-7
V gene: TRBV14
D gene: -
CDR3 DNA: TGTGCCAGCAGCCGGGGGCGGGCTAGGAGTCCCTACGAGCAGTACTTC
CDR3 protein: CASSRGRARSPYEQYF

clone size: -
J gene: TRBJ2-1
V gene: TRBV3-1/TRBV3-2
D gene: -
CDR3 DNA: TGTGCCAGCAGGCCTCGGACAAACCCTTACAATGAGCAGTTCTTC
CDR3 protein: CASRPRTNPYNEQFF

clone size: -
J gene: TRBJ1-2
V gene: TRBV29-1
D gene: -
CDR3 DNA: TGCAGCGTCGCCCTGACGGGTAACTATGGCTACACCTTC
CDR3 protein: CSVALTGNYGYTF

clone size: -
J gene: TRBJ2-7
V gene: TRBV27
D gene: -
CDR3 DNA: TGTGCCAGCAGTTGGCAGGGGAGTCGGGACGAGCAGTACTTC
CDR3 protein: CASSWQGSRDEQYF

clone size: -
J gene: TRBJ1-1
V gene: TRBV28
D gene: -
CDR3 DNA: TGTGCCAGCAGTTTATTAAGCGGGGGTGAAGCTTTCTTT
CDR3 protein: CASSLLSGGEAFF

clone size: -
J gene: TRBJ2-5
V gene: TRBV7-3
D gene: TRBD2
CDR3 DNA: TGTGCCAGCAGCTTAGAAAGGGTAGCGGGAGGAGAGACCCAGTACTTC
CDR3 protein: CASSLERVAGGETQYF

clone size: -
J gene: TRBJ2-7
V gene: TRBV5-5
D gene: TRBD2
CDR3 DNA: TGTGCCAGCAGCTTGGAGGCTAGCGGGAGCGGGGGGCAGTACTTC
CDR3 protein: CASSLEASGSGGQYF

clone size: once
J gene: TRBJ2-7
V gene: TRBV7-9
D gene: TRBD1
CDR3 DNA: TGTGCCAGCAGCCCCAACCCGGGACAGATGAGATCCTACGAGCAGTACTTC
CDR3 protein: CASSPNPGQMRSYEQYF

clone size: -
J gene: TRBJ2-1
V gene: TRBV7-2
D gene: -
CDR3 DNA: TGTGCCAGCAGCTCCGATCGGGACACCGTGAAGTTCTTC
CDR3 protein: CASSSDRDTVKFF

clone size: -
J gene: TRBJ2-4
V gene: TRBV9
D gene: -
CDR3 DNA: TGTGCCAGCAGCGCCGCCGGGGACATTCAGTACTTC
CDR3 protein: CASSAAGDIQYF

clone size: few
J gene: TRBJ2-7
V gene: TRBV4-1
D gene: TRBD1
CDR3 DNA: TGCGCCAGCAGCCAAGATAGGACAGGGTATCCTTACGAGCAGTACTTC
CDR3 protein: CASSQDRTGYPYEQYF

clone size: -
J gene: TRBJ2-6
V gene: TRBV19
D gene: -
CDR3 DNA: TGTGCCAGTAGTAGGGAGTCAACTTCTGGGGCCAACGTCCTGACTTTC
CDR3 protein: CASSRESTSGANVLTF

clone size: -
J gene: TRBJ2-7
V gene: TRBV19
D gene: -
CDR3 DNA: TGTGCCAGTAGTATAGGGCACGGGAGCTCCTACGAGCAGTACTTC
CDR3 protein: CASSIGHGSSYEQYF

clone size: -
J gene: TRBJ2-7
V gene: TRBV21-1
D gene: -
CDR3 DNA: TGTGCCAGCAGCAAATATCACATCGGGAGGCCCGACCAGCCCTACGAGCAGTACTTC
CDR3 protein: CASSKYHIGRPDQPYEQYF

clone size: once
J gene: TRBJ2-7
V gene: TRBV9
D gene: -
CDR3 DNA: TGTGCCAGCAGCGTACAACCGACAGGTACCTACGAGCAGTACTTC
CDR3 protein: CASSVQPTGTYEQYF

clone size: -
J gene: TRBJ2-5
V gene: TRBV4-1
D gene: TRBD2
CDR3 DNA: TGCGCCAGCAGCCGAGAGACTAGCGGGAGAACGGAGACCCAGTACTTC
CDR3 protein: CASSRETSGRTETQYF

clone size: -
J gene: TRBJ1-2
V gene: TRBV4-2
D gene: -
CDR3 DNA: TGTGCCAGCAGCCAAGAGGCGGTCTATGGCTACACCTTC
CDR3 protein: CASSQEAVYGYTF

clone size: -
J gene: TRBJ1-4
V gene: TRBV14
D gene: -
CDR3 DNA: TGTGCCAGCAGCGATAACAAAATACAGGGATATAATGAAAAACTGTTTTTT
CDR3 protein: CASSDNKIQGYNEKLFF

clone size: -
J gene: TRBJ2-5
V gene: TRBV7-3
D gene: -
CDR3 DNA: TGTGCCAGCAGCCTTCCGACTTGCAAACCCCAAGAGACCCAGTACTTC
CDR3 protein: CASSLPTCKPQETQYF

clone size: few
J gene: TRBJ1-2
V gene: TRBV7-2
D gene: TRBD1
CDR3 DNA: TGTGCCAGCAGCTCAGGGGCAGGGGGTAGTGGCTACACCTTC
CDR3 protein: CASSSGAGGSGYTF

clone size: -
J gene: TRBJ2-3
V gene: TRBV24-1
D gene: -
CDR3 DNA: TGTGCCACCAGTGACCAGCCGGGGGATACGCAGTATTTT
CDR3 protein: CATSDQPGDTQYF

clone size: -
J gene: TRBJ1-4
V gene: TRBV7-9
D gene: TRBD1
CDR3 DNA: TGTGCCAGCATCGCCGGGACAGGGGGCTTCGAAAAACTGTTTTTT
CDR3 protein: CASIAGTGGFEKLFF

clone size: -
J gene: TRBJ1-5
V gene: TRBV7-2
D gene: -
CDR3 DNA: TGTGCCAGCAGCTTAGCCGGAGATCAGCCCCAGCATTTT
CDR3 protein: CASSLAGDQPQHF

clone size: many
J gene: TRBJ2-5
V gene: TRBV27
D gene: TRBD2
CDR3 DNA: TGTGCCAGCAGTACCGTAGCGGGAAGGCTCCAAGAGACCCAGTACTTC
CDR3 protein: CASSTVAGRLQETQYF

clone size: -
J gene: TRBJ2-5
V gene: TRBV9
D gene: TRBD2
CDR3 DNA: TGTGCCAGCAGCGTAGGGTGGACTAGCGGGAGAGGGGAGACCCAGTACTTC
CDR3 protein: CASSVGWTSGRGETQYF

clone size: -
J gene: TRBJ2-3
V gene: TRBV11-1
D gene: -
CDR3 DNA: TGTGCCAGCAGCTTGAGGGCGGGAAGCACAGATACGCAGTATTTT
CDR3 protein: CASSLRAGSTDTQYF

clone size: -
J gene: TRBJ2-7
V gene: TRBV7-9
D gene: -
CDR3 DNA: TGTGCCAGCAGCCCTCGGGGCGGGAACACACGAGCCTTAACCTACGAGCAGTACTTC
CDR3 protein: CASSPRGGNTRALTYEQYF

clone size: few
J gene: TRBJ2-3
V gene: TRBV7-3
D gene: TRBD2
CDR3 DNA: TGTGCCAGCAGCTTTCCGGGACTAGCAAGTGGCACAGATACGCAGTATTTT
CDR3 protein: CASSFPGLASGTDTQYF

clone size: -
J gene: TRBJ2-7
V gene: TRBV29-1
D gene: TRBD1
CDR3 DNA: TGCAGCGTTGTAGGAGGAAAAGGGACAGGGGACTACGAGCAGTACTTC
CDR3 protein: CSVVGGKGTGDYEQYF

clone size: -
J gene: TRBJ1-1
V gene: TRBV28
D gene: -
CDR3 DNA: TGTGCCAGCAGTTCGCCGGGAGACACTGAAGCTTTCTTT
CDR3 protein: CASSSPGDTEAFF

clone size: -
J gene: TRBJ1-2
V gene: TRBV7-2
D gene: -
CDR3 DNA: TGTGCCAGCAGCTTAGTGAGCAGGGTCCCTGACTATGGCTACACCTTC
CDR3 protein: CASSLVSRVPDYGYTF

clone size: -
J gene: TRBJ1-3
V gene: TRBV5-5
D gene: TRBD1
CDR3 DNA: TGTGCCAGCAGCTTAGACGGACAGGGGGCGAACACCATATATTTT
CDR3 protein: CASSLDGQGANTIYF

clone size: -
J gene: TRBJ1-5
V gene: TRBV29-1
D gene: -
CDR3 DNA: TGCAGCGCTAAATGGGGGGTAGATCAGCCCCAGCATTTT
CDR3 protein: CSAKWGVDQPQHF

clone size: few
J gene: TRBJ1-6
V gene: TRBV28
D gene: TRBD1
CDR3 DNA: TGTGCCAGCAGGACAGGGGGCCGGTATAATTCACCCCTCCACTTT
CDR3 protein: CASRTGGRYNSPLHF

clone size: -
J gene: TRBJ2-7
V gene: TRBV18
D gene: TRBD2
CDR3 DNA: TGTGCCAGCTCACCGACTAGCGGCGAGTACGAGCAGTACTTC
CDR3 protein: CASSPTSGEYEQYF

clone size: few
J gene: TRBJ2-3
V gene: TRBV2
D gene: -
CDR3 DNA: TGTGCCAGCACCCTTTCACTAGGCACAGATACGCAGTATTTT
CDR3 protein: CASTLSLGTDTQYF

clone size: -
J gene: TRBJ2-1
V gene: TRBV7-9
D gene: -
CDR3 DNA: TGTGCCAGCAGCCCCACGGGGACCTACAATGAGCAGTTCTTC
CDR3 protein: CASSPTGTYNEQFF

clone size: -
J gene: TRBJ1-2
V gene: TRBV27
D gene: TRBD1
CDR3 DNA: TGTGCCAGCAGTTTAACTAGCGCTTCGACAGGGGCCCACTATGGCTACACCTTC
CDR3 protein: CASSLTSASTGAHYGYTF

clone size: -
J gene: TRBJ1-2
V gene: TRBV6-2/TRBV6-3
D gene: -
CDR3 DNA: TGTGCCAGCAGCTTACAGGAAAACTATGGCTACACCTTC
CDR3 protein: CASSLQENYGYTF

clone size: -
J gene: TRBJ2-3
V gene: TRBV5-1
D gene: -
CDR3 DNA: TGCGCCAGCAGCTTGGGCGCGGGAACAGATACGCAGTATTTT
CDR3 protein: CASSLGAGTDTQYF

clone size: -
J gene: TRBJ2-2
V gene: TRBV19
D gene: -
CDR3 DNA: TGTGCCAGTAGTTCCCAAAGGGGTGGAACCGGGGAGCTGTTTTTT
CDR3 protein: CASSSQRGGTGELFF

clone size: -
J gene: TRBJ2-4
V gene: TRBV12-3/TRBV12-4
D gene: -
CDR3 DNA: TGTGCCAGCAGTAGAGAGACTGGAAACATTCAGTACTTC
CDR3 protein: CASSRETGNIQYF

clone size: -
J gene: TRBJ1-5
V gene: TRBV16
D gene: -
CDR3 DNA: TGTGCCAGCAGCCAATCGGGGGGGGCCCGTCAGCCCCAGCATTTT
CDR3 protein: CASSQSGGARQPQHF

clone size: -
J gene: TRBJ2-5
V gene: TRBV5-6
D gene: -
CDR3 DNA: TGTGCCAGCGGCAGAGAGACCCAGTACTTC
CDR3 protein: CASGRETQYF

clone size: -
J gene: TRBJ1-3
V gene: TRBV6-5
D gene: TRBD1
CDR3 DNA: TGTGCCAGCAGTTCAGGGGGCGCCGACGGAAACACCATATATTTT
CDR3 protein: CASSSGGADGNTIYF

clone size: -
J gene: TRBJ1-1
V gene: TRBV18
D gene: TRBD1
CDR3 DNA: TGTGCCAGCTCATTGCCAGACAGGGCGAACACTGAAGCTTTCTTT
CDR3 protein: CASSLPDRANTEAFF

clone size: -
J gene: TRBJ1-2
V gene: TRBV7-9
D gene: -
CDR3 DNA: TGTGCCAGCAGCGAGAGGGGGAGCAATGGCTACACCTTC
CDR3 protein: CASSERGSNGYTF

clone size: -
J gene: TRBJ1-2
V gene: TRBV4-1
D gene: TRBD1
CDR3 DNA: TGCGCCAGTCGGCCTTCGGAGGGGGCTGACTATGGCTACACCTTC
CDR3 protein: CASRPSEGADYGYTF

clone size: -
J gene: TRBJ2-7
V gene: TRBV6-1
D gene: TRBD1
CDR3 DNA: TGTGCCAGCAGTGAATCTGGGACAGGGCTATACGAGCAGTACTTC
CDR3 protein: CASSESGTGLYEQYF

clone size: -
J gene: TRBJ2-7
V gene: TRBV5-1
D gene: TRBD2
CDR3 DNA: TGCGCCAGCAGCGAGGGGACTAGCGGAACTCCCTACGAGCAGTACTTC
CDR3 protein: CASSEGTSGTPYEQYF

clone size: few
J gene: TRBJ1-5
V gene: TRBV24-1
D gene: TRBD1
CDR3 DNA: TGTGCCACCAGTGGAACTACAGGGGTTAGCAATCAGCCCCAGCATTTT
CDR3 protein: CATSGTTGVSNQPQHF

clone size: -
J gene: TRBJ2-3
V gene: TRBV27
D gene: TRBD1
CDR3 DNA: TGTGCCAGCAGTTCCGGACAGGACGGCACAGATACGCAGTATTTT
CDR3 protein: CASSSGQDGTDTQYF

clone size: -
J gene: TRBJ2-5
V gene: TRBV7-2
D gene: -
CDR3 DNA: TGTGCCAGCAGCTTCTCTCGAGAGACCCAGTACTTC
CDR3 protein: CASSFSRETQYF

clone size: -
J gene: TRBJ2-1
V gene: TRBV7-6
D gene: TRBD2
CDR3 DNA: TGTGCCAGCAGCACCCGACTAGCGGGAAACAATGAGCAGTTCTTC
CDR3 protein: CASSTRLAGNNEQFF